In this sample, the clone carrying this T cell receptor (delta chain) turned up a few times. A far larger clone is just one base off, so this is likely a read error. Other DNA sequences within the sample encode an identical CDR3. The CDR3 has 15 amino acids. After removal of 7 bases from V and 3 bases from J, the junction contained 13 bases not matched to a gene. Germline V lookup: CDR1 GEAIGNYY, CDR2 EKD. The data are from a study of gamma-delta T cells after stem cell transplantation. TCRdb applied CATT to the RT-PCR reads for clone calling. The sample has several thousand delta-chain clones; 1.5% to 2% are singletons.

The chain employs TRDV2 and TRDJ1, with 7 bases aligning to TRDD3. The clonotype was recovered from a human donor. It is not recorded whose cells these are; they may come from a transplant donor. Sequencing input: gamma-delta T cells. The CDR3 protein is CACDPLGTGPDKLIF. Written as DNA, the CDR3 is TGTGCCTGCGACCCACTGGGGACTGGACCCGATAAACTCATCTTT.